One sample yielded the 7 T cell receptor beta chains listed below, sequenced in a study of T cell changes during pregnancy in multiple sclerosis. TCRdb keeps only in-frame clones here, not all; method: immunoSEQ multiplex PCR. In the table there are about 80,000 clones, around nine tenths of which are singletons. The starting material was CD4+ T cells from peripheral blood mononuclear cells, obtained before pregnancy. The receptor source for this set is a female donor with multiple sclerosis, enrolled in a pregnancy study.

This clone came up a few times. The rearrangement uses TRBV14 and TRBJ1-2; the D is unclear. The germline V and J ends were trimmed by 1 base and 3 bases, with 12 bases remaining between them. The CDR3 sequence is 15 residues long. Germline assignment: CDR1 SGHDN and CDR2 FVKESK. The CDR3 is CASSQAVRRDYGYTF. Written as DNA, the CDR3 is TGTGCCAGCAGCCAAGCAGTCAGGAGGGACTATGGCTACACCTTC.

The rearrangement uses TRBV7-9 and TRBJ2-7; unclear D gene. Germline V gives CDR1 SEHNR, CDR2 FQNEAQ (reference sequence). Trimming pared 3 bases from V and 2 bases from J, leaving 8 bases between. The CDR3 is 13 amino acids. CDR3 sequence reads: CASSFDNTYEQYF. The CDR3, as DNA: TGTGCCAGCAGCTTCGACAATACCTACGAGCAGTACTTC.

The rearrangement joins TRBV6-5 to TRBJ1-1, with unresolved D. In germline, CDR1 is MNHEY, CDR2 SVGAGI. The CDR3 has 13 amino acids. The V end lost 5 bases, the J end lost 6 bases, and 13 bases lay between the germline ends. CDR3 in amino acids: CASSREGESEAFF. The CDR3 nucleotides are TGTGCCAGCAGTCGGGAGGGTGAGTCTGAAGCTTTCTTT.

The chain carries TRBV7-7 and TRBJ1-3; possible D gene TRBD1, 6 bases. The CDR3 is 15 residues long. From germline, CDR1 is SSHAT and CDR2 FNYEAQ (reference sequence). The ends were cut back, 1 base at V and 4 bases at J, with 11 bases in the middle. CDR3 sequence reads: CASSLDAGEGNTIYF. The CDR3 DNA reads as TGTGCCAGCAGCTTAGATGCAGGGGAAGGAAACACCATATATTTT.

The chain employs TRBV28 and TRBJ2-2; TRBD2 matches at 10 bases. J gave up 1 base and V 2 bases, and 4 bases lay outside the gene matches. CDR1 and CDR2 (germline): MDHEN, SYDVKM. The CDR3 is 17 residues long. The CDR3 nucleotides read TGTGCCAGCAGTTTAGGCCTAGCGGGAGAGAACACCGGGGAGCTGTTTTTT. Translation gives CASSLGLAGENTGELFF.

A single count supports this clone. The rearrangement joins TRBV6-5 to TRBJ2-1; TRBD1 aligns across 7 bases. The CDR3 is made up of 15 amino acids. J lost 3 bases, V lost 2 bases, and 4 bases had no gene match. Germline lookup yields CDR1 MNHEY and CDR2 SVGAGI. The CDR3 DNA sequence: TGTGCCAGCAGTTACGACCACAGGGGCTACAATGAGCAGTTCTTC. This sequence encodes CASSYDHRGYNEQFF.

This clone was observed once. The chain has TRBV28 and TRBJ2-7; the match to TRBD2 covers 7 bases. After removal of 7 bases from V and 1 base from J, the junction contained 7 bases not matched to a gene. The CDR3 is 14 residues long. Per the germline V gene, CDR1 is MDHEN and CDR2 is SYDVKM. CDR3 DNA sequence: TGTGCCAGCACTCTAGCGGTTAAGTCCTACGAGCAGTACTTC. Translation gives CASTLAVKSYEQYF.